These 30 T cell receptor beta chains originate from one sample sequenced in a study of blood T cell repertoires in COVID-19. Data came from immunoSEQ multiplex PCR; TCRdb stores just in-frame clones and leaves some out. In the table there are about 30,000 clones, roughly 94% of which are singletons. The sequenced sample was peripheral blood. These receptors were collected from a man between 50 and 59 years old with active COVID-19.

The chain employs TRBV5-1 and TRBJ1-4, with 9 bases matching TRBD1. Trimming took 4 bases from V and 0 from J; bases not matched to a gene: 19. This CDR3 region has 21 residues. Germline V gene data show CDR1 as SGHRS and CDR2 as YFSETQ. The CDR3 sequence: CASSPQLHDRGRLATNEKLFF. The CDR3 coding sequence is TGCGCCAGCAGCCCACAACTGCACGACAGGGGGAGACTAGCAACTAATGAAAAACTGTTTTTT.

This chain uses TRBV5-5 with TRBJ1-6; D is perhaps TRBD1 (5 bases). The CDR3 loop spans 15 amino acids. Deletions cut 0 bases from V and 10 bases from J, with 14 bases between. The germline CDR1 and CDR2 sequences are SGHKS and YYEKEE (reference sequence). The CDR3 nucleotides read TGTGCCAGCAGCTTGGCGGGGGTCCAAGGGTCACCCCTCCACTTT. It yields the protein CASSLAGVQGSPLHF.

This chain connects TRBV7-8 to TRBJ1-2; D remains unclear. The V gene's germline CDR1 is SGHVS and CDR2 FQNEAQ. The CDR3 totals 13 residues. V was trimmed by 5 bases and J by 4 bases, leaving 11 bases between them. This chain's CDR3 is CASSLRILYGYTF. The CDR3 bases are TGTGCCAGCAGCCTCAGGATACTCTATGGCTACACCTTC.

The V gene is TRBV9, the J gene TRBJ2-3, with 12 bases identical to TRBD2. The CDR3 has 17 residues. Germline CDR1 SGDLS, CDR2 YYNGEE. V shed 2 bases and J 3 bases; nucleotides not matched to a gene: 7. The CDR3 sequence is CASSVLAGGPRTDTQYF. The CDR3 bases are TGTGCCAGCAGCGTGCTAGCGGGGGGGCCGAGAACAGATACGCAGTATTTT.

The rearrangement uses TRBV7-2 and TRBJ2-2; 7 bases map to TRBD1. Germline V gives CDR1 SGHTA, CDR2 FQGNSA. This CDR3 is 15 amino acids long. V lost 2 bases, J lost 3 bases, and 3 bases stayed unmatched. CDR3 bases: TGTGCCAGCAGCTTAAGGGGACAGTACACCGGGGAGCTGTTTTTT. It codes for CASSLRGQYTGELFF.

The J gene is TRBJ2-2, the V gene TRBV29-1; TRBD1 matches 8 bases. CDR1 and CDR2 (germline): SQVTM, ANQGSEA. V shed 0 bases, J shed 4 bases, and the junction held 4 bases outside the gene matches. This CDR3 comprises 15 residues. CDR3 DNA: TGCAGCGTTGAAGATGACAGGGGTCGCACCGGGGAGCTGTTTTTT. This encodes CSVEDDRGRTGELFF.

The V gene is TRBV18, the J gene TRBJ1-1; D is possibly TRBD1 (5 bases). The CDR3 runs to 15 residues. CDR1 is KGHSH, CDR2 LQKENI, per germline. V lost 3 bases and J 3 bases, leaving 14 bases between the germline ends. The CDR3 coding sequence is TGTGCCAGCTCACCGAACTCGGGGGGGGACACTGAAGCTTTCTTT. Amino acid sequence: CASSPNSGGDTEAFF.

The chain links TRBV5-1 to TRBJ2-7; 8 positions match TRBD1. The CDR3 consists of 15 residues. The V segment lost 0 bases and the J segment 6 bases; nucleotides outside the gene matches: 8. The germline CDR1 and CDR2 sequences are SGHRS and YFSETQ. Here the CDR3 DNA reads TGCGCCAGCAGCTTGGAGGCAGGGGGCTTCCCCGAGCAGTACTTC. Translated: CASSLEAGGFPEQYF.

The chain carries TRBV7-8 and TRBJ2-1; 7 nucleotides align to TRBD1. With 4 bases clipped from V and 7 bases from J, the junction kept 10 bases outside the gene matches. CDR1 and CDR2 (germline): SGHVS, FQNEAQ. CDR3 length: 15 amino acids. CDR3 coding DNA: TGTGCCAGCAGCTACATACAGGGGCCCCTTAATGAGCAGTTCTTC. Translation: CASSYIQGPLNEQFF.

The chain recombines TRBV27 with TRBJ1-6; TRBD1 aligns across 9 bases. With V trimmed by 9 bases and J by 6 bases, 12 bases remained unmatched. The CDR3 is 16 amino acids. Germline CDR1 and CDR2: MNHEY and SMNVEV (reference sequence). The CDR3 bases are TGTGCCAGTAGGGGCCGGGACAGGGTCTTTAATTCACCCCTCCACTTT. Residues: CASRGRDRVFNSPLHF.

This clone has only one observation. The rearrangement links TRBV10-3 to TRBJ1-3; D might be TRBD1 (5 bases). This CDR3 region has 14 residues. Germline V CDR1 and CDR2: ENHRY, SYGVKD. Trimming removed 8 bases at V and 0 bases at J, with 11 bases between. CDR3 bases: TGTGCCATCGGATCGGGGGACTCTGGAAACACCATATATTTT. This translates into CAIGSGDSGNTIYF.

This clone was seen just once. The chain uses TRBV18 and TRBJ2-7, with TRBD2 matching 8 bases. V was pared by 2 bases and J by 6 bases, with 12 bases of the junction left unmatched. The length of the CDR3 is 16 residues. Germline CDR1 KGHSH, CDR2 LQKENI. The CDR3 spells CASSPFSGSQNPEQYF. The DNA for the CDR3 is TGTGCCAGCTCACCATTCAGCGGGAGTCAAAACCCCGAGCAGTACTTC.

V is TRBV2 and J is TRBJ2-5; weak D call: TRBD2 (5 bases). The germline V gene has CDR1 SNHLY and CDR2 FYNNEI. The V end was cut by 7 bases, the J end by 5 bases, with 14 bases between. CDR3 size: 13 residues. This chain's CDR3 is CASTRGMGETQYF. In DNA form, the CDR3 reads TGTGCCAGCACCCGGGGTATGGGGGAGACCCAGTACTTC.

V and J are TRBV5-1 and TRBJ2-1; D uncertain. The CDR3 is 13 residues long. Germline CDR1 SGHRS, CDR2 YFSETQ. Trimming cost V 0 bases and J 9 bases, with 10 bases left between them. The CDR3 nucleotides read TGCGCCAGCAGCTTGGCCCCAACCGGTGAGCAGTTCTTC. Translated: CASSLAPTGEQFF.

As concerns this clone: The junction departs from germline at one end; a sequencing error may be responsible. The chain recombines TRBV6-2 or TRBV6-3 with TRBJ2-7, with 12 bases identical to TRBD2. Looked up from germline, CDR1 is MNHEY and CDR2 is SVGEGT. There are 13 residues in the CDR3. CDR3 residues: CASSYSTSGGLDF. DNA for the CDR3: TGTGCCAGCAGTTACTCGACTAGCGGGGGTCTGGACTTC.

This clone was seen more than once but under ten times. This rearrangement joins TRBV30 to TRBJ2-3, with 14 bases that match TRBD2. CDR1 and CDR2 (germline): GTSNPN, SVGIG (reference sequence). J lost 6 bases, V lost 1 base, and 0 bases had no gene match. The CDR3 totals 14 residues. The CDR3 protein is CAWSGLAGGDTQYF. CDR3 nucleotides: TGTGCCTGGAGTGGACTAGCGGGGGGGGATACGCAGTATTTT. Variable domain in full (rest from reference TRBV30 and TRBJ2-3): SQTIHQWPATLVQPVGSPLSLECTVEGTSNPNLYWYRQAAGRGLQLLFYSVGIGQISSEVPQNLSASRPQDRQFILSSKKLLLSDSGFYLCAWSGLAGGDTQYFGPGTRLTVL.

The rearrangement links TRBV28 to TRBJ1-5; 10 nucleotides agree with TRBD1. The germline gives CDR1 MDHEN, CDR2 SYDVKM. The ends lost 10 bases at V and 0 bases at J; junction bases unmatched: 9. The CDR3 length is 16 residues. CDR3 nucleotides: TGTGCCACTACGGGACAGGGGTACCTTAGCAATCAGCCCCAGCATTTT. As protein: CATTGQGYLSNQPQHF.

Here the CDR3 reads CASSWGLAGGSTDTQYF. CDR3 nucleotide sequence: TGTGCCAGCAGCTGGGGTTTAGCGGGGGGGTCCACAGATACGCAGTATTTT. The V gene is TRBV5-8, the J gene TRBJ2-3; 11 bases match TRBD2. V lost 3 bases and J lost 2; bases outside the gene matches: 8. This CDR3 is built from 17 residues. Germline lookup yields CDR1 SGHTS and CDR2 YDEGEE.

This clone has just one count. The chain recombines TRBV2 with TRBJ1-2; possibly TRBD1 for D (5 bases). Trimming shortened V by 9 bases and J by 6 bases, and 14 bases separated the two germline ends. In germline, CDR1 is SNHLY, CDR2 FYNNEI. The CDR3 is 12 amino acids. The CDR3: CASGGRVNGYTF. The CDR3 DNA is TGTGCCAGTGGCGGCAGGGTTAATGGCTACACCTTC.

This clone was picked up one time. This chain joins TRBV3-1 (or the pseudogene TRBV3-2) and TRBJ1-5; D may be TRBD1 (6 bases). Germline CDR1 reads LGHDT; CDR2 reads YNNKEL (reference sequence). The CDR3 is made up of 15 amino acids. Between the trimmed V and J ends, which lost 3 bases and 3 bases, there was a span of 12 bases. DNA of the CDR3: TGTGCCAGCAGCCACGGGACAACGAACAATCAGCCCCAGCATTTT. Translating it yields CASSHGTTNNQPQHF.

The genes are TRBV24-1 and TRBJ1-4; 9 bases line up with TRBD1. This CDR3 has 17 residues. The V gene's germline CDR1 is KGHDR and CDR2 SFDVKD. Germline trimming cut 3 bases from V and 5 bases from J; bases unmatched to any gene: 9. CDR3 in amino acids: CATSDEGSDRGNEKLFF. The CDR3, as DNA: TGTGCCACCAGTGATGAGGGTTCGGACAGGGGAAATGAAAAACTGTTTTTT.

This clone was seen once. The chain couples TRBV3-1 (or the pseudogene TRBV3-2) to TRBJ2-7; 9 bases are a match to TRBD2. Germline V CDR1 and CDR2: LGHDT, YNNKEL (reference sequence). The ends lost 0 bases at V and 4 bases at J; junction bases unmatched: 10. This CDR3 has 17 residues. The CDR3 region has the DNA TGTGCCAGCAGCCAAGATCTCGGGGCGGGGGGGCTTTACGAGCAGTACTTC. Its protein product is CASSQDLGAGGLYEQYF.

The chain employs TRBV28 and TRBJ2-7; TRBD2 might be the D (5 bases). From germline, CDR1 is MDHEN and CDR2 SYDVKM. The CDR3 runs 13 residues. The V end lost 5 bases, the J end lost 1 base, and 9 bases lay between the germline ends. The CDR3 region has the DNA TGTGCCAGCAGTCGGCCGGGATCCTACGAGCAGTACTTC. Its protein product is CASSRPGSYEQYF.

The CDR3 region has the DNA TGTGCCTGGAGTGGGGGGGTTAGCAATCAGCCCCAGCATTTT. Protein sequence: CAWSGGVSNQPQHF. V is TRBV30 and J is TRBJ1-5; D perhaps matches TRBD1 (5 bases). Per germline, CDR1 GTSNPN and CDR2 SVGIG (reference sequence). Trimming shortened V by 1 base and J by 0 bases, and 7 bases separated the two germline ends. The CDR3 totals 14 residues. Together with reference TRBV30 and TRBJ1-5, the CDR3 gives the full variable domain: SQTIHQWPATLVQPVGSPLSLECTVEGTSNPNLYWYRQAAGRGLQLLFYSVGIGQISSEVPQNLSASRPQDRQFILSSKKLLLSDSGFYLCAWSGGVSNQPQHFGDGTRLSIL.

V is TRBV18 and J is TRBJ2-1; D gene uncertain. V was pared by 3 bases and J by 3 bases, with 9 bases between. The CDR3 consists of 14 residues. Germline V gives CDR1 KGHSH, CDR2 LQKENI. In DNA form, the CDR3 reads TGTGCCAGCTCACCCCTACGGTTCTACAATGAGCAGTTCTTC. The encoded protein is CASSPLRFYNEQFF.

The chain carries TRBV7-2 and TRBJ2-5; TRBD2 matches 10 bases. This CDR3 has 15 amino acids. Germline values: CDR1 SGHTA, CDR2 FQGNSA. After removal of 5 bases from V and 7 bases from J, the junction contained 10 bases not matched to a gene. CDR3 sequence (DNA): TGTGCCAGCAGCCCCAGTCTGGGACTAGCGACGACCCAGTACTTC. This sequence encodes CASSPSLGLATTQYF.

This chain links TRBV5-1 with TRBJ1-1; 12 positions match TRBD1. Germline V lookup: CDR1 SGHRS, CDR2 YFSETQ. V lost 0 bases and J lost 3; bases outside the gene matches: 6. The CDR3 sequence is 17 residues long. DNA of the CDR3: TGCGCCAGCAGCTTGGCGGGACAGGGGGCTCACGACACTGAAGCTTTCTTT. Its translation is CASSLAGQGAHDTEAFF.

The chain combines TRBV30 with TRBJ1-2, with 7 bases aligning to TRBD1. The CDR3 sequence is 14 residues long. V shed 6 bases, J shed 3 bases, and the junction held 10 bases outside the gene matches. CDR1 is GTSNPN, CDR2 SVGIG, per germline (reference sequence). The CDR3 region has the DNA TGTGCCTGTCACTTTACAGGGGTTCACTATGGCTACACCTTC. This encodes CACHFTGVHYGYTF.

This chain links TRBV10-3 with TRBJ2-1; 8 nucleotides align to TRBD1. The V gene end was trimmed by 6 bases and the J gene end by 8 bases; junction bases not matched to a gene: 15. CDR1 and CDR2 (germline): ENHRY, SYGVKD. This CDR3 is 16 amino acids long. For the CDR3, the DNA is TGTGCCATCAGCGACCCCGGACAGGGAGTAATACATGAGCAGTTCTTC. It is translated as CAISDPGQGVIHEQFF.

The V gene is TRBV7-3, the J gene TRBJ2-5, with no clear D. V was shortened by 2 bases and J by 3 bases, with 7 bases between the two germline ends. This CDR3 has 13 residues. Germline CDR1 is SGHTA and CDR2 is FQGTGA. The CDR3, as DNA: TGTGCCAGCAGCTTAGTCCAGGAAGAGACCCAGTACTTC. This sequence encodes CASSLVQEETQYF.